Shown below are 2 T cell receptor beta chains from a single sample sequenced in a study of cytomegalovirus exposure and HLA in healthy donors. PCR used 60 Vbeta primers and 13 Jbeta primers. Generated by immunoSEQ multiplex PCR, the TCRdb table keeps only in-frame clones and is missing some. This table holds 110,000 or so clones, about 77% found once. The specimen was PBMCs. Every receptor here comes from a woman younger than 45 in good health and CMV-seropositive.

This chain uses TRBV4-1 with TRBJ1-1; unclear D gene. CDR3 size: 16 residues. Germline CDR1 is MGHRA and CDR2 is YSYEKL. V lost 0 bases, J lost 5 bases, and 16 bases lay in between. The CDR3 is CASSQDGRALGTEAFF. CDR3 DNA sequence: TGCGCCAGCAGCCAAGATGGGCGGGCACTAGGGACTGAAGCTTTCTTT.

This clone was picked up one time. V usage is TRBV23-1 and J usage is TRBJ1-5; a possible D gene is TRBD1 (6 bases). TRBV23-1 is flagged as an ORF with uncertain function. This CDR3 comprises 15 residues. The V gene lost 3 bases and the J gene lost 3 bases, with 12 bases spanning the gap. CDR3: CASSHPDSTNQPQHF. The DNA for the CDR3 is TGCGCCAGCAGTCATCCGGACAGCACCAATCAGCCCCAGCATTTT.